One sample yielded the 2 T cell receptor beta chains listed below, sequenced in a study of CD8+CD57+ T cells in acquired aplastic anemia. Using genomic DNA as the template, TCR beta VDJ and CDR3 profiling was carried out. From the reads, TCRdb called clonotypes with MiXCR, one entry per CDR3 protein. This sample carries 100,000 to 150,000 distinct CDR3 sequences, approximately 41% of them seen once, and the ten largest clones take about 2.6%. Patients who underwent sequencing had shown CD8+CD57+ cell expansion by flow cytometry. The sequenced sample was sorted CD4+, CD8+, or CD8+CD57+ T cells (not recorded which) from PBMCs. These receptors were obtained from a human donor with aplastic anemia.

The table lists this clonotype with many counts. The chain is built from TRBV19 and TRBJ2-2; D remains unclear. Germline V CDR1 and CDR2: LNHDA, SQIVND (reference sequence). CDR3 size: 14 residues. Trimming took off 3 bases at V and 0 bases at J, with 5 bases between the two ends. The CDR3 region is CASSIKTNTGELFF. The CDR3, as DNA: TGTGCCAGTAGTATTAAAACGAACACCGGGGAGCTGTTTTTT.

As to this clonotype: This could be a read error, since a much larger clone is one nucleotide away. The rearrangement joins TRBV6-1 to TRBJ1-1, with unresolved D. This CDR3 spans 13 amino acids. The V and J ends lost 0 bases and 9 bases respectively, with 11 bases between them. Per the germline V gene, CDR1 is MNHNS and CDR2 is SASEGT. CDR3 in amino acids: CASSEAKRGQAFF. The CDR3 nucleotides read TGTGCCAGCAGTGAAGCTAAGAGAGGGCAAGCTTTCTTT.